Sequencing of this T cell receptor (beta chain) was carried out in a study of CD8 T cells in ankylosing spondylitis. About this clonotype: Antigen specificity is unknown.

The study, taken as a whole, reports: Reportedly, matched ankylosing spondylitis synovial fluid was significantly enriched for disease-linked clones. Among TCR beta sequences, a motif of roughly 8 highly homologous variants appeared characteristic of ankylosing spondylitis blood.

The CDR3 has 15 residues. Trimming took 5 bases from V and 10 from J; bases not matched to a gene: 17. Germline V lookup: CDR1 SQVTM, CDR2 ANQGSEA. Library preparation for TCR beta used quantitative 5'-RACE with molecular barcodes. TCRdb fed the 5' RACE reads into MiXCR, producing one record per CDR3 protein. Among approximately 240,000 distinct CDR3 sequences listed, about 24% were seen once. The clonotype originates from a male donor with ankylosing spondylitis or in good health (not recorded which). Sequenced: blood, either unsorted or a sorted T cell fraction (not recorded which). The V call is TRBV29-1, the J call TRBJ1-5; 7 nucleotides agree with TRBD1. The CDR3 sequence: CSVKHREGGQYPQHF. In DNA, the CDR3 is TGCAGCGTTAAACACAGGGAAGGGGGCCAATATCCCCAGCATTTT.